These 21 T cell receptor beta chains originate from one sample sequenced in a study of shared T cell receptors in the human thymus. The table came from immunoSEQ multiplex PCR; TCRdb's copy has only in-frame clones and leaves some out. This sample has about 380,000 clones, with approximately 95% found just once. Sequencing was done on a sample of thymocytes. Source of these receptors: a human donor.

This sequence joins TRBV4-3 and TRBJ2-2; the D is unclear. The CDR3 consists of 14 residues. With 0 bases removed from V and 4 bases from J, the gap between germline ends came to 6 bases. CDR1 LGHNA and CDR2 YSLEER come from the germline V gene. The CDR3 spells CASSQETRTGELFF. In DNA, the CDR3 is TGCGCCAGCAGCCAAGAAACGCGCACCGGGGAGCTGTTTTTT.

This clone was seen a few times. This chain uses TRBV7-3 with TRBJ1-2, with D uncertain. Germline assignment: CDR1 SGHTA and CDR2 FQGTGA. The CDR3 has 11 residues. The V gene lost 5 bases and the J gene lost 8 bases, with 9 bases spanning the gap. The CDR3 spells CASSRTVGYTF. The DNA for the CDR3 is TGTGCCAGCAGCCGAACGGTCGGCTACACCTTC.

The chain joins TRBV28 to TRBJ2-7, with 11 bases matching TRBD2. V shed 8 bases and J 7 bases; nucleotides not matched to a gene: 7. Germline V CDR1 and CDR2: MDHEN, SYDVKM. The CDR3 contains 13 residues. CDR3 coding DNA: TGTGCCAGCTTAGCGGGAGGGCCTGGGGAGCAGTACTTC. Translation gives CASLAGGPGEQYF.

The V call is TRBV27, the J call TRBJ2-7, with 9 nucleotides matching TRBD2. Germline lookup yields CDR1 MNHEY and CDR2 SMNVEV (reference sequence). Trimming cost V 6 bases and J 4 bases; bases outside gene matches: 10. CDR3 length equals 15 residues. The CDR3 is CASSRMAGLAYEQYF. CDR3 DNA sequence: TGTGCCAGCAGCCGTATGGCGGGACTAGCATACGAGCAGTACTTC.

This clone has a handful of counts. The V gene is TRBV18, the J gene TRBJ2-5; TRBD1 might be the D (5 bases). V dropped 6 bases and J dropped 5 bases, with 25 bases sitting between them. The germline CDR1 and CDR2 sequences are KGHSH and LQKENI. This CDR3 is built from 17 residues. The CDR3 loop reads CASSRAVTAAVVETQYF. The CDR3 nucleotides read TGTGCCAGCTCCCGGGCCGTGACAGCTGCGGTTGTGGAGACCCAGTACTTC.

CDR3 loop: CASSVASGYTGELFF. The CDR3 DNA follows: TGTGCCAGCAGTGTGGCGAGCGGCTACACCGGGGAGCTGTTTTTT. The chain uses TRBV6-4 and TRBJ2-2; possibly TRBD2 for D (5 bases). Germline V lookup: CDR1 MRHNA, CDR2 SNTAGT. This CDR3 region has 15 residues. With 4 bases removed from V and 3 bases from J, the gap between germline ends came to 12 bases.

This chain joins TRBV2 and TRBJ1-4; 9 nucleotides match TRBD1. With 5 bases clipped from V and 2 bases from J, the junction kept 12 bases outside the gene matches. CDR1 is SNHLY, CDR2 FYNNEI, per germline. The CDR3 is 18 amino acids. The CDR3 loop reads CASSSTGTGRRTNEKLFF. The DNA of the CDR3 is TGTGCCAGCAGTTCGACCGGGACAGGGCGAAGGACTAATGAAAAACTGTTTTTT.

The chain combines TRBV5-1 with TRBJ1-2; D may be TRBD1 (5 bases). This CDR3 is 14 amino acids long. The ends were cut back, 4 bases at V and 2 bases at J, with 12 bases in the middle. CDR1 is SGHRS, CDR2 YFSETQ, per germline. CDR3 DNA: TGCGCCAGCAGCCCTACAGGTGCAAACTATGGCTACACCTTC. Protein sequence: CASSPTGANYGYTF.

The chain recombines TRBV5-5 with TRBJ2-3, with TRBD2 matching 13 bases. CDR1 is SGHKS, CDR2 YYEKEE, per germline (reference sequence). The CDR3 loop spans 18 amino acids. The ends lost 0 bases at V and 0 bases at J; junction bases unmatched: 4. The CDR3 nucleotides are TGTGCCAGCAGCTTGGAACTAGCGGGAGGGCCTAGCACAGATACGCAGTATTTT. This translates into CASSLELAGGPSTDTQYF.

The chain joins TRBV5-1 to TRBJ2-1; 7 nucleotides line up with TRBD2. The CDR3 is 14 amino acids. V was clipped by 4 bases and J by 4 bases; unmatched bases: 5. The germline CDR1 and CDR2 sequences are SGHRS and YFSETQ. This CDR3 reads CASSLGTTYNEQFF. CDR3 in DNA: TGCGCCAGCAGCCTCGGGACTACTTACAATGAGCAGTTCTTC.

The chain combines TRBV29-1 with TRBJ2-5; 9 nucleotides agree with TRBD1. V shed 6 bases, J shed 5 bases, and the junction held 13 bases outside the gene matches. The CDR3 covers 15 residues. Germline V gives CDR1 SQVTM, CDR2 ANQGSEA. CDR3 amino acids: CSVPIPGQGGETQYF. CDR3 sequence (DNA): TGCAGCGTCCCTATCCCGGGACAGGGCGGTGAGACCCAGTACTTC.

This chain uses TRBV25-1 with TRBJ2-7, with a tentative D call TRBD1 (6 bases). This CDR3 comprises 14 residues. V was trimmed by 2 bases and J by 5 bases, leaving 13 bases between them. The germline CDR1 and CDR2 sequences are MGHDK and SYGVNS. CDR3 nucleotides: TGTGCCAGCAGTGAAGCCTCAGGGGTCCACGAGCAGTACTTC. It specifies CASSEASGVHEQYF.

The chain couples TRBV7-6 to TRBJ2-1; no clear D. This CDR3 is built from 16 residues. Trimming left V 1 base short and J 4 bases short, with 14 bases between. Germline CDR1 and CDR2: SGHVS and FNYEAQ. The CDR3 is CASSLVWAGDYNEQFF. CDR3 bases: TGTGCCAGCAGCTTAGTTTGGGCAGGCGATTACAATGAGCAGTTCTTC.

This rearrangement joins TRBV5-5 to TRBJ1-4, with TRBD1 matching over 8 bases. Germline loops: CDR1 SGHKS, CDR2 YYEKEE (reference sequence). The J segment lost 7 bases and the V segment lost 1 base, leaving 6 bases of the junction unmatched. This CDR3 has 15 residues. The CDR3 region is CASSLQGAVGEKLFF. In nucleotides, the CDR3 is TGTGCCAGCAGCTTGCAGGGGGCGGTTGGTGAAAAACTGTTTTTT.

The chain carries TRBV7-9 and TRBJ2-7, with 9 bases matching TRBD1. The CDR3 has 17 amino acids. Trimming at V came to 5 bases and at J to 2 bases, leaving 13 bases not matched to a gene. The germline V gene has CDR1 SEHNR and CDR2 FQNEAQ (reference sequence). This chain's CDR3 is CASSPSTSDRGAYEQYF. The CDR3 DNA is TGTGCCAGCAGCCCAAGTACCTCCGACAGGGGGGCCTACGAGCAGTACTTC. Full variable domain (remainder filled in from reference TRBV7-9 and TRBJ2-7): DTGVSQNPRHKITKRGQNVTFRCDPISEHNRLYWYRQTLGQGPEFLTYFQNEAQLEKSRLLSDRFSAERPKGSFSTLEIQRTEQGDSAMYLCASSPSTSDRGAYEQYFGPGTRLTVT.

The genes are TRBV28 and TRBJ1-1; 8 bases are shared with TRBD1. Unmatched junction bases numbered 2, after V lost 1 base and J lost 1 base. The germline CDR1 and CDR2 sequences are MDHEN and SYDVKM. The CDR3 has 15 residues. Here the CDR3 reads CASSLSGTGNTEAFF. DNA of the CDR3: TGTGCCAGCAGTTTATCCGGGACAGGGAACACTGAAGCTTTCTTT.

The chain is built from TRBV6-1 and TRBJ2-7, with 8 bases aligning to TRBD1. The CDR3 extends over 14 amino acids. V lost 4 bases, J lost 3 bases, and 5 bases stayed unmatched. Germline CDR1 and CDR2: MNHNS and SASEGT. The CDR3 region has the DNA TGTGCCAGCAGTGGGGGACAGGCTTACTACGAGCAGTACTTC. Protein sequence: CASSGGQAYYEQYF.

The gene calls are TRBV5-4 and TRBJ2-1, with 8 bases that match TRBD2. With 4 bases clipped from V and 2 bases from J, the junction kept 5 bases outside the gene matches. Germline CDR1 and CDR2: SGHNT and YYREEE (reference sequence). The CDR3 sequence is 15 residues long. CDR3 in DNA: TGTGCCAGCAGCCCTCAGCGGGAGCCCTACAATGAGCAGTTCTTC. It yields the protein CASSPQREPYNEQFF.

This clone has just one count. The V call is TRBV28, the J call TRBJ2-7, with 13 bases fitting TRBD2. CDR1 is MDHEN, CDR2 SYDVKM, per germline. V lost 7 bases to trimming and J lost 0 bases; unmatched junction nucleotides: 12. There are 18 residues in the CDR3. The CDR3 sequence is CASTTGGLAGAPSYEQYF. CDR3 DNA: TGTGCCAGCACCACAGGTGGACTAGCGGGAGCCCCCTCCTACGAGCAGTACTTC.

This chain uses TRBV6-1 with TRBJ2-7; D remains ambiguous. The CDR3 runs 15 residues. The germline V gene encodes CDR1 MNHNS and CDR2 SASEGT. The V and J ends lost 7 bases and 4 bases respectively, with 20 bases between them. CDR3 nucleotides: TGTGCCAGCACCTACCCAGACTGGGAAGGGTACGAGCAGTACTTC. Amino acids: CASTYPDWEGYEQYF.

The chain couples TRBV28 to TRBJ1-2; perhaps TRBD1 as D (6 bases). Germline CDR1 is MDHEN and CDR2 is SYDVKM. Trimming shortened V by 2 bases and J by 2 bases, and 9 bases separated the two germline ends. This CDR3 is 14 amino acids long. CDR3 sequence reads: CASSLGQGNYGYTF. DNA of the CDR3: TGTGCCAGCAGTTTAGGGCAGGGGAACTATGGCTACACCTTC.